This TCR beta chain is drawn from a study of human T cells and chemical hapten exposure. Study background: It was small differences in pooled library volume that mainly caused per-sample TCR yields to vary.

Documented time point: patch test 2, 6 weeks after DPC sensitization. As for treatment: therapeutic diphenylcyclopropenone sensitization with weekly scalp DPC. TCRdb itself ran the RACE reads through MiXCR, one entry per CDR3 protein. The data hold 73,000 or so distinct CDR3 sequences, with 8.5% observed a single time. Study conclusions and caveats: TCRs at a frequency above 1 in 1000 stayed unchanged with DPC sensitization. PT1 expanded TCR numbers rose with patch test score.

Trimming removed 1 base at V and 7 bases at J, with 5 bases between. Germline CDR1 reads KGHSH; CDR2 reads LQKENI. The CDR3 runs to 12 residues. This clonotype has more than one count but fewer than ten. What it binds is not known. The rearrangement links TRBV18 to TRBJ2-1; D uncertain. Sequencing used whole blood, obtained in connection with sensitization to the hapten diphenylcyclopropenone (DPC). The sequence came from a woman aged 45-60 years with alopecia areata. Some clones in this sample may be carry-over from other donors' samples. CDR3 region: CASSPQENEQFF. CDR3 coding DNA: TGTGCCAGCTCACCACAGGAAAATGAGCAGTTCTTC.